This record covers a single TCR beta chain. Here immunoSEQ multiplex PCR was the method, and the copy in TCRdb shows in-frame clones only, minus some. The data show approximately 110,000 clones, with 91% seen just once and 7.8% held by the top ten. This sample stems from a study of control samples from healthy donors and cancer patients. Germline V lookup: CDR1 SGHTA, CDR2 FQGTGA. There are 18 residues in the CDR3. The V end lost 0 bases, the J end lost 4 bases, and 19 bases lay between the germline ends. The rearrangement joins TRBV7-3 to TRBJ2-1, with D perhaps TRBD2 (6 bases). The clonotype was recovered from a young woman in good health. The sample comprised blood. The CDR3 DNA reads as TGTGCCAGCAGCTTAACGCCCATAGCGGCCCCCCTGTACAATGAGCAGTTCTTC. Translated, it gives CASSLTPIAAPLYNEQFF.